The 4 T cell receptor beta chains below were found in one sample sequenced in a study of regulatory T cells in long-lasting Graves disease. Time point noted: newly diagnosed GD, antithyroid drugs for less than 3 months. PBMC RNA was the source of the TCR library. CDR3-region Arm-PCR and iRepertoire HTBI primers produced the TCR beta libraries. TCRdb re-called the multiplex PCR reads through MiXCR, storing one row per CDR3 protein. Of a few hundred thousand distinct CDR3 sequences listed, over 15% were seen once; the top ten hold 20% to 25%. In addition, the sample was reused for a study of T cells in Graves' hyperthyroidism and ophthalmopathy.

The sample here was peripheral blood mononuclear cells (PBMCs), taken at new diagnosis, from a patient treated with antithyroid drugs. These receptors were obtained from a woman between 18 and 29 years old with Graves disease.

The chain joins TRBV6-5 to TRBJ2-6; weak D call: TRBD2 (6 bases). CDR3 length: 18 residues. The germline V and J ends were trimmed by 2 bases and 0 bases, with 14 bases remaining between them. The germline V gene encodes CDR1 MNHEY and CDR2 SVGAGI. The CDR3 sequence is CASSYQGGVNSGANVLTF. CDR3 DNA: TGTGCCAGCAGTTACCAGGGCGGGGTCAACTCTGGGGCCAACGTCCTGACTTTC.

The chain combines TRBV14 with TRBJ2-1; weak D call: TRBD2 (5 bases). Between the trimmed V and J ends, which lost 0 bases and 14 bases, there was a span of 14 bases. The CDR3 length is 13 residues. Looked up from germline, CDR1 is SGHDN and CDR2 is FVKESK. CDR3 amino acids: CASSQDLRAVEFF. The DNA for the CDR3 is TGTGCCAGCAGCCAAGACTTGCGGGCGGTGGAGTTCTTC. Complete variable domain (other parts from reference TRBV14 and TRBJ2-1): EAGVTQFPSHSVIEKGQTVTLRCDPISGHDNLYWYRRVMGKEIKFLLHFVKESKQDESGMPNNRFLAERTGGTYSTLKVQPAELEDSGVYFCASSQDLRAVEFFGPGTRLTVL.

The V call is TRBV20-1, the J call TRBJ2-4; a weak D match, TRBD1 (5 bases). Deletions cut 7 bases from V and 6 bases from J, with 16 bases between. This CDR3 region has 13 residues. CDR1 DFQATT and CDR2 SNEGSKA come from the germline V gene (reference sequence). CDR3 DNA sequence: TGCAGTGTTAGGGGCGGAATGCCAAACATTCAGTACTTC. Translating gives CSVRGGMPNIQYF.

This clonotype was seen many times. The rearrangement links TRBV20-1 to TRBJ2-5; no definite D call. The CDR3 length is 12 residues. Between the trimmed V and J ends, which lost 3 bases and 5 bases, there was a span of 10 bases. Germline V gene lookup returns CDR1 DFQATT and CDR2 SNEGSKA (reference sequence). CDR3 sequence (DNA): TGCAGTGCTAGGGAGATGGGGGAGACCCAGTACTTC. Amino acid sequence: CSAREMGETQYF.